Shown below are 20 T cell receptor beta chains from a single sample sequenced in a study of CD8+ T cells in alopecia areata. The treatment: oral pan-JAK inhibitor, 5-10 mg twice daily. The authors extracted RNA and reverse transcribed it into cDNA as the sequencing template. Only in-frame clones appear in the TCRdb table, and some are missing; sequencing was by immunoSEQ multiplex PCR. The sample contains about 200,000 clones, approximately 57% of which appear only once. The sample consisted of CD4+ T cells sorted from blood, taken at week 4, from a patient treated with tofacitinib. The receptors here all came from a human donor with alopecia areata.

The J gene is TRBJ2-6, the V gene TRBV27, with D possibly being TRBD2 (6 bases). CDR3 size: 18 residues. The ends were cut back, 6 bases at V and 0 bases at J, with 18 bases in the middle. CDR1 and CDR2 (germline): MNHEY, SMNVEV (reference sequence). The CDR3: CASSSYAGRASGANVLTF. DNA for the CDR3: TGTGCCAGCAGCTCTTACGCGGGACGAGCCTCTGGGGCCAACGTCCTGACTTTC.

The chain couples TRBV4-3 to TRBJ1-2; D is unresolved. This CDR3 region has 15 residues. The ends were cut back, 0 bases at V and 4 bases at J, with 12 bases in the middle. Germline V lookup: CDR1 LGHNA, CDR2 YSLEER. The CDR3: CASSQDLGWAYGYTF. The CDR3 DNA follows: TGCGCCAGCAGCCAAGATCTGGGCTGGGCCTATGGCTACACCTTC.

The chain carries TRBV6-5 and TRBJ2-7, with TRBD1 matching 8 bases. Germline CDR1 reads MNHEY; CDR2 reads SVGAGI. The V gene end was trimmed by 6 bases and the J gene end by 3 bases; junction bases not matched to a gene: 7. The CDR3 is made up of 14 amino acids. CDR3 protein: CASRPRTGLYEQYF. CDR3 nucleotides: TGTGCCAGCAGACCTAGGACAGGGCTCTACGAGCAGTACTTC.

This chain links TRBV25-1 with TRBJ1-2; 8 nucleotides line up with TRBD1. Looked up from germline, CDR1 is MGHDK and CDR2 is SYGVNS. The CDR3 has 17 residues. With V trimmed by 4 bases and J by 2 bases, 12 bases remained unmatched. CDR3 coding DNA: TGTGCCAGCAGTGCGGCGGGACAGGCCCCACGAAACTATGGCTACACCTTC. Its translation: CASSAAGQAPRNYGYTF.

This clone was seen just once. V and J are TRBV5-1 and TRBJ1-5; D is perhaps TRBD1 (5 bases). With 3 bases removed from V and 4 bases from J, the gap between germline ends came to 11 bases. The CDR3 consists of 14 residues. Germline V gene data show CDR1 as SGHRS and CDR2 as YFSETQ. Here the CDR3 reads CASSSNGGNQPQHF. The DNA of the CDR3 is TGCGCCAGCAGCTCCAACGGGGGAAATCAGCCCCAGCATTTT. The variable domain in full, with the rest retrieved from reference TRBV5-1 and TRBJ1-5, is KAGVTQTPRYLIKTRGQQVTLSCSPISGHRSVSWYQQTPGQGLQFLFEYFSETQRNKGNFPGRFSGRQFSNSRSEMNVSTLELGDSALYLCASSSNGGNQPQHFGDGTRLSIL.

The CDR3 nucleotides read TGTGCCTTGACAGCCAGTGGGTATGGCTACACCTTC. It translates to CALTASGYGYTF. This chain uses TRBV30 with TRBJ1-2, with D possibly matching TRBD1 (5 bases). The CDR3 is 12 residues long. Germline CDR1 is GTSNPN and CDR2 is SVGIG (reference sequence). Trimming pared 7 bases from V and 5 bases from J, leaving 14 bases between.

This clone has more than one count but fewer than ten. V is TRBV6-4 and J is TRBJ1-1; a weak D match, TRBD1 (5 bases). CDR1 and CDR2 from the germline V gene are MRHNA and SNTAGT. With 6 bases removed from V and 0 bases from J, the gap between germline ends came to 8 bases. There are 13 residues in the CDR3. The CDR3 loop reads CASSTGLNTEAFF. CDR3 DNA: TGTGCCAGCAGCACAGGATTGAACACTGAAGCTTTCTTT.

This sequence joins TRBV30 and TRBJ2-1, with D unresolved. Germline V gives CDR1 GTSNPN, CDR2 SVGIG (reference sequence). Trimming removed 2 bases from V and 3 bases from J, with 14 bases in between. The CDR3 is 15 amino acids. CDR3 in amino acids: CAWSPSVGRYNEQFF. CDR3 bases: TGTGCCTGGAGTCCCTCGGTGGGCCGCTACAATGAGCAGTTCTTC.

The chain links TRBV11-2 to TRBJ1-1; 8 nucleotides agree with TRBD1. With V trimmed by 5 bases and J by 1 base, 3 bases remained unmatched. Germline values: CDR1 SGHAT, CDR2 FQNNGV. CDR3 size: 14 residues. CDR3 sequence reads: CASSPQGANTEAFF. The CDR3 nucleotides are TGTGCCAGCAGCCCGCAGGGGGCGAACACTGAAGCTTTCTTT.

The rearrangement uses TRBV7-2 and TRBJ2-1; no clear D. The CDR3 is 16 residues long. The germline V and J ends were trimmed by 5 bases and 0 bases, with 14 bases remaining between them. Germline V CDR1 and CDR2: SGHTA, FQGNSA. CDR3 sequence reads: CASSPTRPGSYNEQFF. DNA for the CDR3: TGTGCCAGCAGCCCCACCCGGCCAGGCTCCTACAATGAGCAGTTCTTC.

The rearrangement links TRBV18 to TRBJ1-1; 7 nucleotides match TRBD1. The CDR3 sequence is 14 residues long. Trimming cost V 3 bases and J 5 bases; bases outside gene matches: 6. Germline V gene lookup returns CDR1 KGHSH and CDR2 LQKENI. The CDR3 DNA reads as TGTGCCAGCTCACCTTGGACAGGTGGGACTGAAGCTTTCTTT. This codes for CASSPWTGGTEAFF. Filled out from reference TRBV18 and TRBJ1-1, the complete variable domain reads NAGVMQNPRHLVRRRGQEARLRCSPMKGHSHVYWYRQLPEEGLKFMVYLQKENIIDESGMPKERFSAEFPKEGPSILRIQQVVRGDSAAYFCASSPWTGGTEAFFGQGTRLTVV.

V and J are TRBV7-9 and TRBJ1-1, with TRBD1 as a possible D gene (6 bases). CDR3 size: 16 residues. Trimming took 5 bases from V and 7 from J, leaving 23 bases between them. Germline V gene sequence: CDR1 SEHNR, CDR2 FQNEAQ (reference sequence). The CDR3 region is CASSQIRQVVRSEAFF. CDR3 in DNA: TGTGCCAGCAGCCAGATACGACAGGTAGTAAGGAGTGAAGCTTTCTTT.

The chain has TRBV11-2 and TRBJ1-2; D unclear. Germline CDR1 is SGHAT and CDR2 is FQNNGV. The CDR3 has 16 amino acids. Trimming cost V 4 bases and J 2 bases, with 17 bases left between them. DNA for the CDR3: TGTGCCAGCAGCTCCCAGGATCGGGCGGCGAACTATGGCTACACCTTC. This encodes CASSSQDRAANYGYTF.

The rearrangement joins TRBV27 to TRBJ1-2, with D unresolved. CDR3 length: 15 amino acids. Trimming pared 6 bases from V and 3 bases from J, leaving 17 bases between. Germline CDR1 reads MNHEY; CDR2 reads SMNVEV (reference sequence). The CDR3 DNA is TGTGCCAGCAGCCCCGCTGGACTGATTTACTATGGCTACACCTTC. This codes for CASSPAGLIYYGYTF.

Points on this clone: The identical CDR3 is also encoded by other nucleotide sequences in the sample. The gene calls are TRBV2 and TRBJ2-7; no clear D gene. With 6 bases removed from V and 3 bases from J, the gap between germline ends came to 6 bases. Germline assignment: CDR1 SNHLY and CDR2 FYNNEI. This CDR3 is built from 11 residues. This CDR3 is CASRYSYEQYF. CDR3 nucleotide sequence: TGTGCCAGCAGATACAGCTACGAGCAGTACTTC. The whole variable domain, filled in from reference TRBV2 and TRBJ2-7, reads EPEVTQTPSHQVTQMGQEVILRCVPISNHLYFYWYRQILGQKVEFLVSFYNNEISEKSEIFDDQFSVERPDGSNFTLKIRSTKLEDSAMYFCASRYSYEQYFGPGTRLTVT.

The chain uses TRBV5-6 and TRBJ2-7, with no clear D. Per the germline V gene, CDR1 is SGHDT and CDR2 is YYEEEE. The CDR3 is 13 amino acids. V lost 3 bases and J lost 2, with 9 bases in between. This CDR3 is CASSSGRTYEQYF. The CDR3 region has the DNA TGTGCCAGCAGCTCAGGAAGGACCTACGAGCAGTACTTC.

Points on this clone: Additional DNA sequences in this sample encode the identical CDR3. The chain links TRBV29-1 to TRBJ2-2; TRBD1 is a possible D gene (5 bases). The germline gives CDR1 SQVTM, CDR2 ANQGSEA. The CDR3 spans 11 residues. Deletions cut 7 bases from V and 4 bases from J, with 7 bases between. The CDR3 DNA reads as TGCAGCGCCGACAGCACCGGGGAGCTGTTTTTT. Translating gives CSADSTGELFF.

The rearrangement joins TRBV5-1 to TRBJ2-7, with D unresolved. Between the trimmed V and J ends, which lost 3 bases and 7 bases, there was a span of 14 bases. CDR3 length equals 13 residues. Germline assignment: CDR1 SGHRS and CDR2 YFSETQ. Written as DNA, the CDR3 is TGCGCCAGCAGCTCCCCACCTCCTGGGGAGCAGTACTTC. This codes for CASSSPPPGEQYF.

The CDR3 loop reads CASSLAESYNEKLFF. The CDR3 DNA reads as TGTGCCAGCAGCTTAGCTGAGAGCTATAATGAAAAACTGTTTTTT. The chain recombines TRBV7-2 with TRBJ1-4, with D unresolved. Trimming shortened V by 0 bases and J by 4 bases, and 9 bases separated the two germline ends. This CDR3 has 15 residues. Germline CDR1 and CDR2: SGHTA and FQGNSA.

V and J are TRBV15 and TRBJ2-3, with TRBD1 as a possible D gene (5 bases). The germline CDR1 and CDR2 sequences are LNHNV and YYDKDF (reference sequence). The CDR3 length is 13 residues. Trimming removed 8 bases at V and 0 bases at J, with 9 bases between. CDR3 residues: CATQGSSTDTQYF. The CDR3 DNA reads TGTGCCACCCAGGGTTCTAGCACAGATACGCAGTATTTT.